This TCR beta chain was documented in a study of beta chain features in type 1 diabetes. Overall study context: Sorted cell examination encompassed roughly 110,000,000 cells across all samples. Study findings and constraints: A cDNA-based sequencing approach could over-represent cells with high TCR expression. It was not settled here whether HLA type affects TCRB rearrangement. Fewer insertions but more deletions were seen at VDJ junctions in type 1 diabetes patients. The study found moderately but significantly shorter TCRB CDR3s in all four CD4+ subsets of Type 1 diabetes patients.

The V and J ends lost 4 bases and 6 bases, in that order; junction bases with no gene match: 5. The CDR3 consists of 15 residues. Germline assignment: CDR1 SGHAT and CDR2 FQNNGV. The investigators reverse transcribed all of the isolated RNA, so they sequenced expressed TCRB transcripts. TCRdb keeps only in-frame clones here, not all; method: immunoSEQ multiplex PCR. The table has 280,000 or so clones, 15% seen once. A word on this clone: As yet, its antigen is unknown.

The rearrangement uses TRBV11-2 and TRBJ2-1, with 11 positions matching TRBD2. The material sequenced was naive CD4+ T cells from blood. This receptor was taken from a man between 18 and 29 years old with type 1 diabetes. CDR3 sequence (DNA): TGTGCCAGCAGCTCCCTAGCGGGAGGTGCCAATGAGCAGTTCTTC. Amino acid sequence: CASSSLAGGANEQFF.